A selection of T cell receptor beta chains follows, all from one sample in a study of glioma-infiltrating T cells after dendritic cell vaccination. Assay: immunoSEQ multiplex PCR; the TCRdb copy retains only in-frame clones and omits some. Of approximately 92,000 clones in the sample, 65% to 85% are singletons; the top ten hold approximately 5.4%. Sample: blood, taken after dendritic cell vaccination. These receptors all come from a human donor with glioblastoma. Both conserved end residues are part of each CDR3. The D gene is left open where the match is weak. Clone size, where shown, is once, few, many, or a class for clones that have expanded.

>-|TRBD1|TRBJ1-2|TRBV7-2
TGTGCCAGCAGCCCCGACGGACAGGGGGACTATGGCTACACCTTC
CASSPDGQGDYGYTF
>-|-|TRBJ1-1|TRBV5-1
TGCGCCAGCAGCTTGGAGGGGTCGTACACTGAAGCTTTCTTT
CASSLEGSYTEAFF
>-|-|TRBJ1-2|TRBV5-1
TGCGCCAGCAGCTTGGGTAGAGGAAATTACTATGGCTACACCTTC
CASSLGRGNYYGYTF
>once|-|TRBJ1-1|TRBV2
TGTGCCAGCAGAGCCCAGGGGCCTTCGAATGAAGCTTTCTTT
CASRAQGPSNEAFF
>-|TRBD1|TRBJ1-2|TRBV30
TGTGCCTGGATATCAGGGGGTCGGGGCTACACCTTC
CAWISGGRGYTF
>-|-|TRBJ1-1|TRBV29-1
TGCAGCGTTGCCGGTGGTCGAGGGAACACTGAAGCTTTCTTT
CSVAGGRGNTEAFF
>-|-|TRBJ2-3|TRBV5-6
TGTGCCAGCAGCCCTAATAGCGCCACAGATACGCAGTATTTT
CASSPNSATDTQYF
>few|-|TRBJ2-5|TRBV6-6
TGTGCCAGCGGACAACAAGAGACCCAGTACTTC
CASGQQETQYF
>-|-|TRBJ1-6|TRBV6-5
TGTGCCAGCGCAGGGCGCAGTTCACCCCTCCACTTT
CASAGRSSPLHF
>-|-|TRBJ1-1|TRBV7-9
TGTGCCAGCAGCTTACAATTGAACACTGAAGCTTTCTTT
CASSLQLNTEAFF
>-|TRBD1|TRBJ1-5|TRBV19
TGTGCCAGTAGTTCGGATCCAGGGGGCTATCAGCCCCAGCATTTT
CASSSDPGGYQPQHF
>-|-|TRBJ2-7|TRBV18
TGTGCCAGCTCACCAGAGATGTACGAGCAGTACTTC
CASSPEMYEQYF
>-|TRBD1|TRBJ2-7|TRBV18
TGTGCCAGCTCACCGCCGGGACAGGGGTACGAGCAGTACTTC
CASSPPGQGYEQYF
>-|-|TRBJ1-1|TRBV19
TGTGCCAGTAGTTCCCTGCGACCAGGACATAGATTACGGAACACTGAAGCTTTCTTT
CASSSLRPGHRLRNTEAFF
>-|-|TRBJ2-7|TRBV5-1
TGCGCCAGCAGCTTGGCTGGTGAGGCCTACGAGCAGTACTTC
CASSLAGEAYEQYF
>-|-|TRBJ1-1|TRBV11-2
TGTGCCAGCAGCCCGGGGTTTAGCACTGAAGCTTTCTTT
CASSPGFSTEAFF